What follows describes a single T cell receptor (beta chain). For the second PCR, which ran for about 7 to 11 cycles, a sample-barcoded 5' primer and a J-beta primer mix were used. TCRdb recomputed calls from the 5' RACE reads with MiXCR, one row per CDR3 protein. Altogether about 780,000 distinct CDR3 sequences are present, 35% to 50% being singletons, with the ten largest covering around 18%. V gave up 2 bases and J gave up 3 bases, with 11 bases separating them. The CDR3 spans 13 residues. Germline assignment: CDR1 SQVTM and CDR2 ANQGSEA. This record comes from a study of blood T cells in healthy people across ages.

The V and J genes are TRBV29-1 and TRBJ2-7; D remains unclear. The clonotype originates from a man at least 80 years old in good health. Sequenced sample: blood. The CDR3 coding sequence is TGCAGCGTTGAACTGGTTCTTGGCTACGAGCAGTACTTC. It is translated as CSVELVLGYEQYF.